The sequence of this T cell receptor (beta chain) was determined in a study of shared clonotypes between healthy human individuals. Overall study findings and caveats: Few donors limited the genetic and exposure-history diversity represented. Shared clonotypes: about 5.3% naive CD4, around 3.5% naive CD8, less than 2.5% memory CD4, 0.4% memory CD8.

As regards this clone: The antigen remains undetermined.

Method: immunoSEQ multiplex PCR; TCRdb's copy keeps in-frame clones and lacks some. The table includes under 2,500,000 clones, approximately 95% detected once. The CDR3 extends over 15 amino acids. CDR1 and CDR2 from the germline V gene are LNHNV and YYDKDF (reference sequence). V was shortened by 0 bases and J by 7 bases, with 10 bases between the two germline ends. The chain links TRBV15 to TRBJ1-6; unclear D gene. The specimen sequenced was naive CD4+ T cells sorted from blood. Subset noted: CD45RA+ positively selected. This clonotype was obtained from a man between 18 and 35 years old in good health. CDR3: CATSRDIVSNSPLHF. In DNA form, the CDR3 reads TGTGCCACCAGCAGAGATATTGTCTCCAATTCACCCCTCCACTTT. Filled out from reference TRBV15 and TRBJ1-6, the complete variable domain reads DAMVIQNPRYQVTQFGKPVTLSCSQTLNHNVMYWYQQKSSQAPKLLFHYYDKDFNNEADTPDNFQSRRPNTSFCFLDIRSPGLGDTAMYLCATSRDIVSNSPLHFGNGTRLTVT.